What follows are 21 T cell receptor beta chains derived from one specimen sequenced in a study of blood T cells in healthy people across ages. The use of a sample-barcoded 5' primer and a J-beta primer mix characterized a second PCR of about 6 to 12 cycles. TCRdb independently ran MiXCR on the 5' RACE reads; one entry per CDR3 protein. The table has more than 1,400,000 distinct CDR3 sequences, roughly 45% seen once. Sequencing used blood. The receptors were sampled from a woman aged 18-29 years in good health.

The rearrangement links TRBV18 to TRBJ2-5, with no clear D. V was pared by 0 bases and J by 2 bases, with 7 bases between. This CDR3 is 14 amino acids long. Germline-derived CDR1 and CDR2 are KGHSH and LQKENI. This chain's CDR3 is CASSPPSSQETQYF. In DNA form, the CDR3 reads TGTGCCAGCTCACCACCGAGCAGTCAAGAGACCCAGTACTTC.

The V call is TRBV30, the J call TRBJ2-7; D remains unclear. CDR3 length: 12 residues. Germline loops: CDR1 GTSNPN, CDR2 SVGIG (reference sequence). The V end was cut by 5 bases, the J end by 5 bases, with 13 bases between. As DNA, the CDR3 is TGTGCCTGGGGAAGGACCGAAGACGAGCAGTACTTC. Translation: CAWGRTEDEQYF.

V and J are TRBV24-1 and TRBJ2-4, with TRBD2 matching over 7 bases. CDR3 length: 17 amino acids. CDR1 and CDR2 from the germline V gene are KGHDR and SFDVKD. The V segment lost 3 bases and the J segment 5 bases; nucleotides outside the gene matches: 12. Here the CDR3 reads CATSDGWGGSGENIQYF. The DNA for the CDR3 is TGTGCCACCAGTGATGGGTGGGGAGGGTCTGGCGAAAACATTCAGTACTTC.

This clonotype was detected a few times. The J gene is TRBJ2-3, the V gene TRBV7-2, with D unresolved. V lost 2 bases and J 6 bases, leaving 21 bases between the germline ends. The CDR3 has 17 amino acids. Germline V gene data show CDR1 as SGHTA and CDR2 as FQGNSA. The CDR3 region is CASSLKPLAPNEDTQYF. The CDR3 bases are TGTGCCAGCAGCTTAAAACCTCTCGCCCCAAATGAGGATACGCAGTATTTT.

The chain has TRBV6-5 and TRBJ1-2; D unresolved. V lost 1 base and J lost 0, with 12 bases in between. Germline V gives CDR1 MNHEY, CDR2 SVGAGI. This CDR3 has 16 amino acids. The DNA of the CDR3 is TGTGCCAGCAGTTACTTTGAGATCGAGGCTAACTATGGCTACACCTTC. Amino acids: CASSYFEIEANYGYTF.

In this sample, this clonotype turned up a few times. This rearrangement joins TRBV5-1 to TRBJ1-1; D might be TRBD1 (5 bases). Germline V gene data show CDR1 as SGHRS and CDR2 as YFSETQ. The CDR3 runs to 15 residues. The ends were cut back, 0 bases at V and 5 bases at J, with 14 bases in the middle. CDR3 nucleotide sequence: TGCGCCAGCAGCTTGGCCGGCAGGGAGGAGACTGAAGCTTTCTTT. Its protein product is CASSLAGREETEAFF. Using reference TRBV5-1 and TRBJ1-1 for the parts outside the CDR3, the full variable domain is KAGVTQTPRYLIKTRGQQVTLSCSPISGHRSVSWYQQTPGQGLQFLFEYFSETQRNKGNFPGRFSGRQFSNSRSEMNVSTLELGDSALYLCASSLAGREETEAFFGQGTRLTVV.

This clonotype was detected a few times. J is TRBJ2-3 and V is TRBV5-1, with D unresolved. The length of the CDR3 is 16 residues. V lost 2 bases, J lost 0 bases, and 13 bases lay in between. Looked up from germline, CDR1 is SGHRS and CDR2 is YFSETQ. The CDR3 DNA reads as TGCGCCAGCAGCTTCCTGGTAGGGTCTAGCACAGATACGCAGTATTTT. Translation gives CASSFLVGSSTDTQYF. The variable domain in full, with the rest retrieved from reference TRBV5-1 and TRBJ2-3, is KAGVTQTPRYLIKTRGQQVTLSCSPISGHRSVSWYQQTPGQGLQFLFEYFSETQRNKGNFPGRFSGRQFSNSRSEMNVSTLELGDSALYLCASSFLVGSSTDTQYFGPGTRLTVL.

CDR3 region: CASSPRTSGGVNEQFF. The CDR3 bases are TGCGCCAGCAGCCCTAGGACTAGCGGGGGTGTCAATGAGCAGTTCTTC. The chain has TRBV5-1 and TRBJ2-1; TRBD2 agrees at 13 bases. The CDR3 spans 16 residues. The germline V gene has CDR1 SGHRS and CDR2 YFSETQ. The trim removed 4 bases at V and 6 bases at J, leaving 7 bases unmatched.

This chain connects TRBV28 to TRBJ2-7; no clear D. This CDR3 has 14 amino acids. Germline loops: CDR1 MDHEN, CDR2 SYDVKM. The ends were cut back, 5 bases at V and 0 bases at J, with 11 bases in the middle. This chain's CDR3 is CASSPPAISYEQYF. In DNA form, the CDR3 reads TGTGCCAGCAGTCCCCCAGCTATCTCCTACGAGCAGTACTTC.

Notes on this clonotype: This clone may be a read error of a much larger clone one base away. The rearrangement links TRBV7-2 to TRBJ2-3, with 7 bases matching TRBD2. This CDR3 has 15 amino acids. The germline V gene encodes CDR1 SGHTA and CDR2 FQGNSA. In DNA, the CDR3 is TGTGCCAGCAGCCCCCGGGGACTAACCACAGATACGCAGTTTTTT. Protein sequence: CASSPRGLTTDTQFF.

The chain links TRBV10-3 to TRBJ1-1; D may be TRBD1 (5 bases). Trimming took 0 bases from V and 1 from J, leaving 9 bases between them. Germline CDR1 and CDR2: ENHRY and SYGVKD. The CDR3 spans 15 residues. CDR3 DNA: TGTGCCATCAGTGAGTCGGAGGGACCGAACACTGAAGCTTTCTTT. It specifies CAISESEGPNTEAFF.

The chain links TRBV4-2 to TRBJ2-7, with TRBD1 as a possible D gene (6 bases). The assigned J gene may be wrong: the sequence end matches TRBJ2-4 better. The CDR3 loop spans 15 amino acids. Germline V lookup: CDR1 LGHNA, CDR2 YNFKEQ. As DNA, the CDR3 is TGTGCCAGCAGCCAAGATCCCCTAGGGGGAAACATTCAGTACTTC. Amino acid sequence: CASSQDPLGGNIQYF.

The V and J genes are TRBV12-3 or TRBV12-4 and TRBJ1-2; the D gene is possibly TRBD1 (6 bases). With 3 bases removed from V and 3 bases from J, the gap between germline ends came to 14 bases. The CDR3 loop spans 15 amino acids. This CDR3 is CASSLRGGQHYGYTF. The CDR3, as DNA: TGTGCCAGCAGTTTGCGCGGGGGACAACACTATGGCTACACCTTC.

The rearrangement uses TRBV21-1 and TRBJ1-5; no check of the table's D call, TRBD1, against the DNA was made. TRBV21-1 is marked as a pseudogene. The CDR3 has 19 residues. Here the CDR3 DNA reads TGTGCCAGCAGCAAAGTCACATCGGGAATTGAACATAGCAATCAGCCCCAGCATTTT. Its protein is CASSKVTSGIEHSNQPQHF.

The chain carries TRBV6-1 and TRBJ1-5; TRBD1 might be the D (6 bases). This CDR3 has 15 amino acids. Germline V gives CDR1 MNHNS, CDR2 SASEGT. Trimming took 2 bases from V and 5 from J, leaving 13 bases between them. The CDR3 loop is CASSEPGTTDQPQHF. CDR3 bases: TGTGCCAGCAGTGAACCCGGGACAACCGATCAGCCCCAGCATTTT.

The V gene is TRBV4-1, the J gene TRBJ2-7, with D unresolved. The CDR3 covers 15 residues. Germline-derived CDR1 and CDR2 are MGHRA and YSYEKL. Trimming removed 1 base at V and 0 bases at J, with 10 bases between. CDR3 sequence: CASSQVYPDSYEQYF. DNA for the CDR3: TGCGCCAGCAGCCAAGTTTATCCAGACTCCTACGAGCAGTACTTC.

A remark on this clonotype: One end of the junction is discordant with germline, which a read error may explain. CDR3 coding DNA: TGTGCCTGGTCCTCCAATGAGCAGTTCTTC. Translation: CAWSSNEQFF. The chain combines TRBV30 with TRBJ2-1; D is ambiguous. Per germline, CDR1 GTSNPN and CDR2 SVGIG (reference sequence). CDR3 length: 10 residues. The whole variable domain, filled in from reference TRBV30 and TRBJ2-1, reads SQTIHQWPATLVQPVGSPLSLECTVEGTSNPNLYWYRQAAGRGLQLLFYSVGIGQISSEVPQNLSASRPQDRQFILSSKKLLLSDSGFYLCAWSSNEQFFGPGTRLTVL.

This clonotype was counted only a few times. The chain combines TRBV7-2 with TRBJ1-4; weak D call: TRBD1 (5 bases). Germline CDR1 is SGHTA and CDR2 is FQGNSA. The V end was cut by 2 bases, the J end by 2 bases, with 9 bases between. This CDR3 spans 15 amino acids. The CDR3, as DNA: TGTGCCAGCAGCTTAAACTGGGGGACTAATGAAAAACTGTTTTTT. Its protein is CASSLNWGTNEKLFF.

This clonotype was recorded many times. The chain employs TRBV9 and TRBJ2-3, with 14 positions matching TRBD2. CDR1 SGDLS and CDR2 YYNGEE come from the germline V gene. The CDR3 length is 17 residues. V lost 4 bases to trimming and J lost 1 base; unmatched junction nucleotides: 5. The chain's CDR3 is CASSPPGLAGGTDTQYF. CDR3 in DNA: TGTGCCAGCAGCCCACCGGGACTAGCGGGAGGCACAGATACGCAGTATTTT.

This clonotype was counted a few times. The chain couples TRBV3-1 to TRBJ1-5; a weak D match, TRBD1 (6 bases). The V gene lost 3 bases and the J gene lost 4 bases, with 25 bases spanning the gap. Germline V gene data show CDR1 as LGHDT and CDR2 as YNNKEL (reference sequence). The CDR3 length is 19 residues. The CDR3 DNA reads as TGTGCCAGCAGCCAGGACCCAAGGGGGGGCGCAGGGTTTAATCAGCCCCAGCATTTT. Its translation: CASSQDPRGGAGFNQPQHF.

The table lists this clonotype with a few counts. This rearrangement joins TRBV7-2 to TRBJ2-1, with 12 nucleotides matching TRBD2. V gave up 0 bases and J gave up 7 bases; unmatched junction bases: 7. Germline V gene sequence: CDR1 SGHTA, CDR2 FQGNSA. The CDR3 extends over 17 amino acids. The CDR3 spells CASSLAPLAGGPNEQFF. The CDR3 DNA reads TGTGCCAGCAGCTTAGCCCCCCTAGCGGGAGGGCCGAATGAGCAGTTCTTC.